A selection of T cell receptor beta chains follows, all from one sample in a study of T-cell reconstitution after alpha-beta-depleted transplantation in children. TCRdb processed the PCR reads anew with MiXCR; each CDR3 protein has one entry. The data show approximately 50,000 distinct CDR3 sequences, around 56% seen once. Specimen: peripheral blood, collected before TCRalphabeta/CD19-depleted stem cell transplant. The receptors here all came from a boy younger than two with SCID, due to receive a stem cell transplant. The CDR3 runs from the conserved cysteine through the conserved F or W. A D gene is named only where the DNA matches it firmly. Not all rows give a size; the values are once, few, many and, for expanded clones, a class.

D	size	V	J	DNA	CDR3
-	-	TRBV20-1	TRBJ2-3	TGCAGTGCTAGAGTCCCTTTGGAGATCACAGATACGCAGTATTTT	CSARVPLEITDTQYF
TRBD2	-	TRBV20-1	TRBJ2-5	TGCAGTGCTAGGGGAGGGACTAGCGCTCAAGAGACCCAGTACTTC	CSARGGTSAQETQYF
-	-	TRBV7-9	TRBJ2-2	TGTGCCAGCAGCTTAGGGGGCTCCAGGAACACCGGGGAGCTGTTTTTT	CASSLGGSRNTGELFF
TRBD1	few	TRBV7-2	TRBJ2-7	TGTGCCAGCAGCCCCGGGACAGGCTACGAGCAGTACTTC	CASSPGTGYEQYF
-	-	TRBV7-2	TRBJ1-5	TGTGCCAGCAGCACACGGGACGGACGGAATCAGCCCCAGCATTTT	CASSTRDGRNQPQHF
-	-	TRBV7-2	TRBJ2-2	TGTGCCAGCAGCCGAGACAGGCTATACACCGGGGAGCTGTTTTTT	CASSRDRLYTGELFF
TRBD1	-	TRBV10-3	TRBJ1-5	TGTGCCATCAGTGGGGGGACAGGGACGGATCAGCCCCAGCATTTT	CAISGGTGTDQPQHF
TRBD2	-	TRBV5-4	TRBJ2-3	TGTGCCAGCAGCTTGGATGGGGCGGGGGGCACAGATACGCAGTATTTT	CASSLDGAGGTDTQYF
-	-	TRBV29-1	TRBJ2-6	TGCAGCGTGGAAAGGCCTGGGGCCAACGTCCTGACTTTC	CSVERPGANVLTF
-	-	TRBV7-2	TRBJ2-6	TGTGCCAGCAGCTTAGGCGGTACCGGGGCCAACGTCCTGACTTTC	CASSLGGTGANVLTF
-	-	TRBV10-3	TRBJ2-3	TGTGCCATCAGTGAGTTCAATGCAGATACGCAGTATTTT	CAISEFNADTQYF
-	-	TRBV5-1	TRBJ2-1	TGCGCCAGCAGCCCAGGGGTTACTGAGCAGTTCTTC	CASSPGVTEQFF
-	few	TRBV9	TRBJ2-1	TGTGCCAGCAGCGTAGGGGATAGCTCTTTTTACAATGAGCAGTTCTTC	CASSVGDSSFYNEQFF
-	-	TRBV11-2	TRBJ2-3	TGTGCCAGCAGAAAAGTCGGCGCAGATACGCAGTATTTT	CASRKVGADTQYF
TRBD2	-	TRBV20-1	TRBJ2-7	TGCAGTGCTAGGTCTGGGGGCGGGGGGCGGCACGAGCAGTACTTC	CSARSGGGGRHEQYF
TRBD1	-	TRBV7-2	TRBJ2-7	TGTGCCAGCAGCGGCGGACAGGGAGCGGACGAGCAGTACTTC	CASSGGQGADEQYF
TRBD2	-	TRBV12-3/TRBV12-4	TRBJ2-2	TGTGCCGGCACCAGGTCCGCGGGGGGGCCGTCGGGGGAGCTGTTTTTT	CAGTRSAGGPSGELFF
-	-	TRBV5-5	TRBJ2-1	TGTGCCAGCAGCTTGGAAGCGGCAGGTTACAATGAGCAGTTCTTC	CASSLEAAGYNEQFF
-	few	TRBV20-1	TRBJ2-7	TGCAGTGCTAGAGGGCCGGACTACGAGCAGTACTTC	CSARGPDYEQYF
-	-	TRBV10-3	TRBJ2-1	TGTACCATCAGCGCGAGGGACTTCGCGGGCAATGAGCAGTTCTTC	CTISARDFAGNEQFF
-	few	TRBV7-9	TRBJ2-1	TGTGCCAGCAGCTTAGCCGGACCCGAGCAGTTCTTC	CASSLAGPEQFF
-	-	TRBV7-9	TRBJ2-5	TGTGCCAGCAGCTCCCGGCAGAGACCTGAATCGGTTGGAGCCCAGTACTTC	CASSSRQRPESVGAQYF
TRBD1	many	TRBV18	TRBJ2-7	TGTGCCAGCTCAGCTCCGGGACAGGGCCACTACGAGCAGTACTTC	CASSAPGQGHYEQYF
-	-	TRBV7-2	TRBJ1-1	TGTGCCAGCGGAACCGGACGGTTCATGAACACTGAAGCTTTCTTT	CASGTGRFMNTEAFF